The 14 T cell receptor delta chains given below trace back to one sample, sequenced in a study of human gamma delta and Vdelta1 T cells. TCRdb re-called clones from the PCR reads using CATT. The sample gives about 6,100 delta-chain clones, about 9.4% of which show up once; 12% to 15% is in the top ten. The sequenced material came from naive CD27+ Vdelta1 gamma-delta T cells from blood. The source of these receptors is a human donor in good health.

This clone was observed many times. The rearrangement joins TRDV1 to TRDJ1, with 13 bases aligning to TRDD3. Losses at the gene ends were 0 bases for V and 1 base for J; bases not matched to a gene: 32. From germline, CDR1 is TSWWSYY and CDR2 QGS. This CDR3 is 27 amino acids long. Here the CDR3 reads CALGELLQRSSHPYWGIRVVGTDKLIF. The CDR3 nucleotides read TGTGCTCTTGGGGAACTACTCCAACGCTCGAGCCATCCTTACTGGGGGATACGTGTAGTTGGCACCGATAAACTCATCTTT.

Comment on this clone: A read error is the likely source, as a far larger clone sits one nucleotide away. This rearrangement joins TRDV1 to TRDJ1; TRDD2 might be the D (8 bases). Germline V CDR1 and CDR2: TSWWSYY, QGS. This CDR3 has 21 amino acids. Here the CDR3 reads CALGNKLHDLPRIRGTDKLTF. The DNA of the CDR3 is TGTGCTCTTGGGAATAAACTCCACGACCTTCCTAGGATACGCGGCACCGATAAACTCACCTTT.

Note on this clone: Other DNA sequences from this sample encode an identical CDR3 as well. The chain couples TRDV1 to TRDJ1; maybe TRDD3 (5 bases). CDR1 TSWWSYY and CDR2 QGS come from the germline V gene. V gave up 0 bases and J gave up 2 bases, with 34 bases separating them. The CDR3 is 23 amino acids. The CDR3 is CALGELVSQKKVSVLVDTDKLIF. The CDR3 DNA is TGTGCTCTTGGGGAACTCGTTTCTCAGAAGAAAGTTTCCGTACTGGTGGATACCGATAAACTCATCTTT.

This clone is medium-sized within its sample. This may stem from a read error, because a much larger clone lies one nucleotide away. The gene calls are TRDV1 and TRDJ1; the D gene is possibly TRDD2 (5 bases). Germline V gene lookup returns CDR1 TSWWSYY and CDR2 QGS. The CDR3 spans 19 residues. V lost 2 bases and J 5 bases, leaving 27 bases between the germline ends. As DNA, the CDR3 is TGTGCTCTTGGGGAAAAGCGGGGCTTCCCCAGAAGACGCGGAGATAAACTCATCTTT. Residues: CALGEKRGFPRRRGDKLIF.

This clone is termed medium-sized. The gene calls are TRDV1 and TRDJ1; 11 nucleotides match TRDD3. Per the germline V gene, CDR1 is TSWWSYY and CDR2 is QGS. The ends lost 4 bases at V and 0 bases at J; junction bases unmatched: 31. CDR3 length: 25 residues. The CDR3 protein is CALGVSIFRREKMGDTGGYTDKLIF. CDR3 bases: TGTGCTCTTGGGGTATCGATCTTCCGCCGTGAGAAAATGGGGGATACGGGGGGATACACCGATAAACTCATCTTT.

This clone was picked up a small number of times. A read error may be the cause here, since a much bigger clone is one base away. The same CDR3 arises from other DNA sequences in this sample as well. The genes are TRDV1 and TRDJ1; the match to TRDD3 covers 7 bases. The CDR3 length is 21 residues. CDR1 TSWWSYY and CDR2 QGS come from the germline V gene. Trimming removed 0 bases from V and 0 bases from J; junction bases left unmatched: 19. CDR3 DNA sequence: TGTGCTCTTGGGGAACTCAGCTCCTATCTACGGATACGTAGAGACACCGATAAACTCATCTTT. Translating gives CALGELSSYLRIRRDTDKLIF.

About this clone itself: TCRdb's protein, taken from a much larger clone, differs from this DNA's translation at residue 14, likely owing to a read error; the protein displayed comes from the DNA. The chain links TRDV1 to TRDJ1; 8 bases line up with TRDD3. V shed 2 bases and J 1 base; nucleotides not matched to a gene: 18. This CDR3 comprises 20 residues. Germline V lookup: CDR1 TSWWSYY, CDR2 QGS. The CDR3 DNA reads TGTGCTCTTGGGGAAGGGGGGCCCACAGGGGATACAAGGTGCACCGATAAACTCATCTTT. Protein sequence: CALGEGGPTGDTRCTDKLIF.

Sample share makes this clone large (0.1 to 1%). Other DNA sequences of this sample code for an identical CDR3. This chain connects TRDV1 to TRDJ1; 10 nucleotides line up with TRDD3. In germline, CDR1 is TSWWSYY, CDR2 QGS. V gave up 0 bases and J gave up 6 bases; unmatched junction bases: 16. This CDR3 spans 19 amino acids. The chain's CDR3 is CALGELNRAQRGIRYKLIF. CDR3 nucleotides: TGTGCTCTTGGGGAACTAAATCGTGCCCAGAGGGGGATACGTTATAAACTCATCTTT.

On this clone: A far larger clone differs by one base, so this is likely a read error. The chain has TRDV1 and TRDJ1; tentatively, D is TRDD3 (5 bases). Germline loops: CDR1 TSWWSYY, CDR2 QGS. The CDR3 covers 21 residues. Trimming took 1 base from V and 3 from J, leaving 30 bases between them. CDR3: CALGERSYPHVGGRHADKLIF. In DNA form, the CDR3 reads TGTGCTCTTGGGGAACGTTCGTACCCGCACGTAGGGGGCCGACACGCCGATAAACTCATCTTT.

On this clone: A far larger clone is only one base removed, so a read error is likely. The chain links TRDV1 to TRDJ1, with 7 bases lining up with TRDD3. This CDR3 is built from 21 residues. Germline trimming cut 1 base from V and 0 bases from J; bases unmatched to any gene: 20. The germline CDR1 and CDR2 sequences are TSWWSYY and QGS. CDR3 sequence (DNA): TGTGCTCTTGGGGAACGGAGGTCGACGTACTCGGGGATAGCGTACACCGATAAACTCATCTTT. This translates into CALGERRSTYSGIAYTDKLIF.

This clone was observed a handful of times. A read error is the likely source, as a far larger clone sits one nucleotide away. The chain has TRDV1 and TRDJ1, with D tentatively TRDD2 (6 bases). Germline V gene lookup returns CDR1 TSWWSYY and CDR2 QGS. The CDR3 totals 15 residues. V was pared by 8 bases and J by 0 bases, with 16 bases between. The DNA of the CDR3 is TGTGCTCTTTGCGTTCCTAAGGGATACACCGATAAACTCATCTTT. Translating gives CALCVPKGYTDKLIF.

This clone appeared a few times. A much more abundant neighbour one base away suggests this may be a read error. Other DNA sequences within the sample encode an identical CDR3. The chain recombines TRDV1 with TRDJ1, with 12 bases lining up with TRDD3. In germline, CDR1 is TSWWSYY, CDR2 QGS. CDR3 length: 25 amino acids. The CDR3 coding sequence is TGTGCTCTTGGGGAACCGCACCAGGAGAGGAGAGGTACTGGGGGATACAAGGGATGGGGCGATAAGCTCATCTTT. Translating gives CALGEPHQERRGTGGYKGWGDKLIF.

This clone was counted only a few times. Since a much larger clone is just one base distant, this may be a read error. The chain links TRDV1 to TRDJ1; TRDD3 aligns across 11 bases. Trimming took 7 bases from V and 0 from J; bases not matched to a gene: 22. CDR1 TSWWSYY and CDR2 QGS come from the germline V gene. This CDR3 contains 21 residues. The CDR3 DNA reads TGTGCTCTTGACGCCAACTCATTCCGTACTGGGGGATATCGCCACACCGATAAACTCATCTTT. Protein: CALDANSFRTGGYRHTDKLIF.

Note on this clone: A much larger clonotype is one base distant, so this may be a read error. This rearrangement joins TRDV1 to TRDJ1; 8 bases agree with TRDD3. Per germline, CDR1 TSWWSYY and CDR2 QGS. CDR3 length: 25 amino acids. The V and J ends lost 1 base and 0 bases, in that order; junction bases with no gene match: 31. The CDR3 DNA is TGTGCTCTTGGGGAACGAAATCTACCTTTGGGTACTGTTGGGATACGGTCACAGTACACCGATAAACTCATCTTT. Encoded protein: CALGERNLPLGTVGIRSQYTDKLIF.